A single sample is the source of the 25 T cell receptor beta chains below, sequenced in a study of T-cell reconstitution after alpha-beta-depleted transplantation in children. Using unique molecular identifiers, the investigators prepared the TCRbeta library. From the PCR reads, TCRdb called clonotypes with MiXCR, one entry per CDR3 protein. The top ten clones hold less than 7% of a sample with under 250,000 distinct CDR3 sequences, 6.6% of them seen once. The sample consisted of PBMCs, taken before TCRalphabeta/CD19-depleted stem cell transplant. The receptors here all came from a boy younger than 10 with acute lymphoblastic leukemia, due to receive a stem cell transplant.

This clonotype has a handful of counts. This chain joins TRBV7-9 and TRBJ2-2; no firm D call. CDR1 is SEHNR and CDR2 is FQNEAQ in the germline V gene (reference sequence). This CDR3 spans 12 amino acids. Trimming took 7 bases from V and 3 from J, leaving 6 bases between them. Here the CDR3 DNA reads TGTGCCAGCATCTATCACACCGGGGAGCTGTTTTTT. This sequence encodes CASIYHTGELFF.

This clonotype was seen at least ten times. The CDR3 loop is CASSLAGGRTEAFF. Written as DNA, the CDR3 is TGTGCCAGCAGCTTGGCCGGGGGGCGGACTGAAGCTTTCTTT. The chain has TRBV5-6 and TRBJ1-1; weak D call: TRBD1 (6 bases). The germline gives CDR1 SGHDT, CDR2 YYEEEE. The CDR3 extends over 14 amino acids. Between the trimmed V and J ends, which lost 0 bases and 5 bases, there was a span of 11 bases.

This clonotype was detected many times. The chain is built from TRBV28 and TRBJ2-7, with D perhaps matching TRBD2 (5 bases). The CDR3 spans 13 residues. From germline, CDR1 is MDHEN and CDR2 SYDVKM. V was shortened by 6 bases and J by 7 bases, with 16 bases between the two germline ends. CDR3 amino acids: CASRKDSTGEQYF. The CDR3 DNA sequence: TGTGCCAGCAGGAAGGACTCAACGGGGGAGCAGTACTTC.

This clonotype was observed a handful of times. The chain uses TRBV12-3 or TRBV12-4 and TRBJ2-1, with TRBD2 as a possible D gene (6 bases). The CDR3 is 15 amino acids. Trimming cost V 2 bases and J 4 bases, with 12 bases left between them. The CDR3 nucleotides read TGTGCCAGCAGTTTAATGGCGGGATCTTACAATGAGCAGTTCTTC. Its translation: CASSLMAGSYNEQFF.

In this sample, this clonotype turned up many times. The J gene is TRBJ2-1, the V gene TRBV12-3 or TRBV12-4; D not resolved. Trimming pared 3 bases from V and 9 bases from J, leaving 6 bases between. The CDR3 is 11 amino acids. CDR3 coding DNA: TGTGCCAGCAGTTTCGGCATTGAGCAGTTCTTC. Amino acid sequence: CASSFGIEQFF.

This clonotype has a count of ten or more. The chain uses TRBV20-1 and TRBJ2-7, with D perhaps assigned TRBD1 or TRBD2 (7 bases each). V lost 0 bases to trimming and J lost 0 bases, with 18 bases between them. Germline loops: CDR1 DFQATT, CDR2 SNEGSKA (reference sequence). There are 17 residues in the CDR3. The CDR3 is CSARDSLGGTASYEQYF. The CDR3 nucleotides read TGCAGTGCTAGAGATTCACTGGGGGGGACAGCCTCCTACGAGCAGTACTTC.

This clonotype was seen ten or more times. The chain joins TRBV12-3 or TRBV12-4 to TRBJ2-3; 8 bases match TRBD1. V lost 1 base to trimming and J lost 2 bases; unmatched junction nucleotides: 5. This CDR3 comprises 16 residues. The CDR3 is CASSLGTGWDTDTQYF. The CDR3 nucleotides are TGTGCCAGCAGTTTAGGGACAGGGTGGGACACAGATACGCAGTATTTT.

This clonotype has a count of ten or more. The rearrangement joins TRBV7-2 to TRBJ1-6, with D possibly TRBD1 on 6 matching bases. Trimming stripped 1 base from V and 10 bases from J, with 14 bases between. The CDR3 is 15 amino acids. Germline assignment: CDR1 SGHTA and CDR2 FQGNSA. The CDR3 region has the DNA TGTGCCAGCAGCTTAGTTGCCAGGGGTTACTCACCCCTCCACTTT. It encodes CASSLVARGYSPLHF.

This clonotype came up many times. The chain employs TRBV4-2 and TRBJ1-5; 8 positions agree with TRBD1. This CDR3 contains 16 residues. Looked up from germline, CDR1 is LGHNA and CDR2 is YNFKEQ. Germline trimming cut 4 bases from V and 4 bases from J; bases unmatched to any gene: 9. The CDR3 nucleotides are TGTGCCAGCAGCCCCTCCCTTGGACAGGGAAATCAGCCCCAGCATTTT. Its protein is CASSPSLGQGNQPQHF.

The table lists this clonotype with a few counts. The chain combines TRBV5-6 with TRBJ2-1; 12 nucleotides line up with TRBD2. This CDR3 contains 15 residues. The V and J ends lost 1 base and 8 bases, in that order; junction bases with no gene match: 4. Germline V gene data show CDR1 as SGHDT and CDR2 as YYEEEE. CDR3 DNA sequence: TGTGCCAGCAGCTTGCTAGCGGGGGGGCCGGATGAGCAGTTCTTC. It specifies CASSLLAGGPDEQFF.

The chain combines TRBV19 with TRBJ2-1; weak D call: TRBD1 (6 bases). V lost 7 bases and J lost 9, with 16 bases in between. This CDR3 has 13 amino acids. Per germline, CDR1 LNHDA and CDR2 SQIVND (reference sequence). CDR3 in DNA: TGTGCCAGTACTCAGGGGACCCCAGGTGAGCAGTTCTTC. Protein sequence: CASTQGTPGEQFF.

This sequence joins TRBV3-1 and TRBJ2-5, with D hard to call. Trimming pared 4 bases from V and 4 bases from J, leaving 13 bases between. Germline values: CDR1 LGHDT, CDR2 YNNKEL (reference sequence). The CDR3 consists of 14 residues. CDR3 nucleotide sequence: TGTGCCAGCAGCCGAACCCGACTGTTAGAGACCCAGTACTTC. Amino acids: CASSRTRLLETQYF.

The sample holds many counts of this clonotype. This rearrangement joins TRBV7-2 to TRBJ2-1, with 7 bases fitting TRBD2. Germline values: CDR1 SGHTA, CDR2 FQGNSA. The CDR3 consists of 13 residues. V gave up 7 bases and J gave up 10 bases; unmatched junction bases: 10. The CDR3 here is CASNFRGEGEQFF. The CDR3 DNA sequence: TGTGCCAGCAATTTTCGGGGGGAGGGCGAGCAGTTCTTC.

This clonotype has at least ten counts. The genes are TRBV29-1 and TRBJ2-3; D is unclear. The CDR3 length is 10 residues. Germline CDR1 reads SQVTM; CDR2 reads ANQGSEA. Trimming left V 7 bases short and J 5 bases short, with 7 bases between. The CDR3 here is CSGELDTQYF. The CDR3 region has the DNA TGCAGCGGGGAACTAGATACGCAGTATTTT.

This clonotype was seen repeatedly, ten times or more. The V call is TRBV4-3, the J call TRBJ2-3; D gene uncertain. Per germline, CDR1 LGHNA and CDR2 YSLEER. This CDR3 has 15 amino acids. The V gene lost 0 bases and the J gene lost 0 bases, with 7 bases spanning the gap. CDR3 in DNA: TGCGCCAGCAGCCAAGAGGGTAGTAGCACAGATACGCAGTATTTT. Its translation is CASSQEGSSTDTQYF.

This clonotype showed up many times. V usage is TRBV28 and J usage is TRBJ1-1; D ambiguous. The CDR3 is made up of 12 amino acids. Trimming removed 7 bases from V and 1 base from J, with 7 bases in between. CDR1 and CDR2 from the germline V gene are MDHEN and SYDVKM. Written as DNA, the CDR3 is TGTGCCAGCAAAGGCCCGAACACTGAAGCTTTCTTT. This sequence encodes CASKGPNTEAFF.

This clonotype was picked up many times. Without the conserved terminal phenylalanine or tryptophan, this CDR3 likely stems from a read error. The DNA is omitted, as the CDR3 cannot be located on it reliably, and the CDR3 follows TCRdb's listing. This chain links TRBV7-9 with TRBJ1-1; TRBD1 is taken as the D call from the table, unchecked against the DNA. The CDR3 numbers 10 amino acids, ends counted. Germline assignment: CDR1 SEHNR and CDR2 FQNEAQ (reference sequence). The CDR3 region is CASSLLPGGT.

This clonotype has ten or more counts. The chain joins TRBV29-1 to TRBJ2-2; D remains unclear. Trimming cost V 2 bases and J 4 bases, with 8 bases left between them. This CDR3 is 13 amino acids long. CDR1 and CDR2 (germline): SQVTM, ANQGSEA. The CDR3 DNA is TGCAGCGTTGAAAGAGTAGGCACCGGGGAGCTGTTTTTT. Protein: CSVERVGTGELFF.

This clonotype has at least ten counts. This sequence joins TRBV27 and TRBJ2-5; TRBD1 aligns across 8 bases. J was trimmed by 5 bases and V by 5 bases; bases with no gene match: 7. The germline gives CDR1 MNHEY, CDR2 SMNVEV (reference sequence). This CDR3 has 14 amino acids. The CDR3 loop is CASSPRGLLETQYF. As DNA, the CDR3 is TGTGCCAGCAGTCCCAGGGGGCTCCTGGAGACCCAGTACTTC.

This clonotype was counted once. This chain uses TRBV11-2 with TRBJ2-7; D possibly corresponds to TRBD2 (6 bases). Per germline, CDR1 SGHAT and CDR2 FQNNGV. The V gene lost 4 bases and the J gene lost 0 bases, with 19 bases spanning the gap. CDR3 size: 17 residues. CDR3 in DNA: TGTGCCAGCAGCTCTCCGGCACTAGCTCTTACCTCCTACGAGCAGTACTTC. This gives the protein CASSSPALALTSYEQYF.

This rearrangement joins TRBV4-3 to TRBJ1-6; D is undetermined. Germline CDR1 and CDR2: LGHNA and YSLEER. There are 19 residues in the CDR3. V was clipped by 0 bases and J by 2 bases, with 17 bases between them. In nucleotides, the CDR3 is TGCGCCAGCAGCCAAGATTCAGCTGCGGCATCAACCTATAATTCACCCCTCCACTTT. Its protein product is CASSQDSAAASTYNSPLHF.

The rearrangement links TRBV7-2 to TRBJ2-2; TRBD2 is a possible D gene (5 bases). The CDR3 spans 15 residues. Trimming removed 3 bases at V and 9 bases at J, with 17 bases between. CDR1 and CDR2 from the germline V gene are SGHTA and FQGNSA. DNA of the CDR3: TGTGCCAGCAGCTTCTATCCGCGGGCTATCAGGGAGCTGTTTTTT. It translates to CASSFYPRAIRELFF.

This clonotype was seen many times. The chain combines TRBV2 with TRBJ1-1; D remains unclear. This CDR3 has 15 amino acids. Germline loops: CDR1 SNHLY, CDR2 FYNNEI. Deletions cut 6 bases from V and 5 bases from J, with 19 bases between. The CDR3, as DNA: TGTGCCAGCAGCTCCACACAAGACGTGGGGACTGAAGCTTTCTTT. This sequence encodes CASSSTQDVGTEAFF.

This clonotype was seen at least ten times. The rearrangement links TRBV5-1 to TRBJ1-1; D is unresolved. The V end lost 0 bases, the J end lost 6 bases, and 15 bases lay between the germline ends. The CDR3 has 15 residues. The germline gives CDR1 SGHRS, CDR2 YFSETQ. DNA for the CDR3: TGCGCCAGCAGCTTGGCCACGGCTCGGGGAGCTGAAGCTTTCTTT. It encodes CASSLATARGAEAFF.

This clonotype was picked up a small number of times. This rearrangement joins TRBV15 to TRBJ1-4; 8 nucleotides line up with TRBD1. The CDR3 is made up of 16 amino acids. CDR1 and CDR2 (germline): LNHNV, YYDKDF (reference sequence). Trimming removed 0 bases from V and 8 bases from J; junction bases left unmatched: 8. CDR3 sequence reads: CATSRDTAGGREKLFF. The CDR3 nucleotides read TGTGCCACCAGCAGAGATACGGCAGGGGGCAGGGAAAAACTGTTTTTT.